The clone carrying this TCR beta chain was observed a few times. The antigen is undetermined. TCRdb recomputed calls from the 5' RACE reads with MiXCR, one row per CDR3 protein. This sample has a few hundred thousand distinct CDR3 sequences, with over 9.5% found just once. The data originate from a study of T-cell memory formation after mild COVID-19. V was trimmed by 8 bases and J by 1 base, leaving 11 bases between them. There are 13 residues in the CDR3. Germline V lookup: CDR1 SGHTA, CDR2 FQGTGA. Study findings and constraints: Among CD4+ contracting clones, most were CM and EM, and CD8+ ones EMRA.

The receptor was derived from a man between 18 and 29 years old who had mild COVID-19 (a few samples of this study predate the infection). Cell type and time point are not known. Sample: PBMCs or a T cell subset sorted from them (not recorded which). This rearrangement joins TRBV7-3 to TRBJ1-1; D remains unclear. This chain's CDR3 is CASQVGPNTEAFF. Written as DNA, the CDR3 is TGTGCCAGCCAAGTCGGGCCGAACACTGAAGCTTTCTTT.